One sample yielded the 5 T cell receptor beta chains listed below, sequenced in a study of CD8 T cells in ankylosing spondylitis. TCRdb re-called the 5' RACE reads through MiXCR, storing one row per CDR3 protein. The data show over 100,000 distinct CDR3 sequences, around 7% seen once. Sequencing used blood, either unsorted or a sorted T cell fraction (not recorded which). All receptors derive from a male donor with ankylosing spondylitis or in good health (not recorded which).

This clonotype has a count of ten or more. The chain recombines TRBV29-1 with TRBJ1-1; D is undetermined. CDR1 SQVTM and CDR2 ANQGSEA come from the germline V gene. The CDR3 length is 12 residues. V shed 4 bases and J shed 0 bases, with 6 bases lying between them. The CDR3 sequence is CSVGGLNTEAFF. The CDR3 region has the DNA TGCAGCGTTGGTGGTCTGAACACTGAAGCTTTCTTT.

The chain is built from TRBV24-1 and TRBJ2-1; the match to TRBD2 covers 8 bases. Germline CDR1 reads KGHDR; CDR2 reads SFDVKD. This CDR3 is 12 amino acids long. V trimming: 10 bases; J trimming: 6 bases; junction bases outside the gene matches: 4. The CDR3 DNA reads as TGTGCCACAGGGACTAGTAGCAATGAGCAGTTCTTC. Translating it yields CATGTSSNEQFF.

The table lists this clonotype with many counts. The chain links TRBV14 to TRBJ1-1; 10 bases line up with TRBD1. The V gene end was trimmed by 4 bases and the J gene end by 4 bases; junction bases not matched to a gene: 3. The V gene's germline CDR1 is SGHDN and CDR2 FVKESK. The CDR3 runs 14 residues. The CDR3, as DNA: TGTGCCAGCAGCCGACAGGGGGCCGGCACTGAAGCTTTCTTT. It translates to CASSRQGAGTEAFF.

This clonotype was counted at least ten times. This chain links TRBV2 with TRBJ2-1; D unresolved. Trimming took 6 bases from V and 0 from J, leaving 9 bases between them. Germline CDR1 reads SNHLY; CDR2 reads FYNNEI. This CDR3 contains 14 residues. The DNA for the CDR3 is TGTGCCAGCAGCATCCATAGCTCCTACAATGAGCAGTTCTTC. This sequence encodes CASSIHSSYNEQFF.

This clonotype occurred many times. The chain employs TRBV2 and TRBJ1-5; TRBD1 matches 7 bases. The CDR3 has 14 residues. Germline CDR1 reads SNHLY; CDR2 reads FYNNEI. V was clipped by 8 bases and J by 2 bases; unmatched bases: 6. CDR3 bases: TGTGCCAGCGGTCCTGACAGGGGCAATCAGCCCCAGCATTTT. Translating it yields CASGPDRGNQPQHF. The full variable domain, rest sourced from reference TRBV2 and TRBJ1-5, is EPEVTQTPSHQVTQMGQEVILRCVPISNHLYFYWYRQILGQKVEFLVSFYNNEISEKSEIFDDQFSVERPDGSNFTLKIRSTKLEDSAMYFCASGPDRGNQPQHFGDGTRLSIL.